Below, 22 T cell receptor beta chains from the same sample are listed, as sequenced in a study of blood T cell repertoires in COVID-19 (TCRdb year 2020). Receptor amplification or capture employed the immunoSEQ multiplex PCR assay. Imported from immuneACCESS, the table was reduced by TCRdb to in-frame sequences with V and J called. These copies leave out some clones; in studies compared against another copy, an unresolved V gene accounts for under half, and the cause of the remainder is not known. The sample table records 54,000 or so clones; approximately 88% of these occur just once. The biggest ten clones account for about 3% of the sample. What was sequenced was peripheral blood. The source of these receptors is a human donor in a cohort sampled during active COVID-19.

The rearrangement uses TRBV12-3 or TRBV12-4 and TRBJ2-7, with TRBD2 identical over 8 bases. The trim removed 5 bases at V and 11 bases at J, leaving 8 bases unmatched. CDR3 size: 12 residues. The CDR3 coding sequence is TGTGCCAGCAGTCCGTCGGGGACTAGTAAGTACTTC. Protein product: CASSPSGTSKYF.

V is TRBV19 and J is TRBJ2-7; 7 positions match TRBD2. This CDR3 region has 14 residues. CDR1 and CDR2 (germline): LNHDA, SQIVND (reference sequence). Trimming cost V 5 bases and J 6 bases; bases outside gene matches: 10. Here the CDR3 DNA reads TGTGCCAGTAGTGTGCTGGCGGGGGTGGTCGAGCAGTACTTC. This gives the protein CASSVLAGVVEQYF.

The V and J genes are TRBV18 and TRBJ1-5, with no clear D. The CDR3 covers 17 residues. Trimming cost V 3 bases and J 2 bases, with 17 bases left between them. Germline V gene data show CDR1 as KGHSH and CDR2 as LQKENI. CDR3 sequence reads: CASSPFDGLGGNQPQHF. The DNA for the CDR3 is TGTGCCAGCTCACCCTTCGACGGATTGGGAGGCAATCAGCCCCAGCATTTT.

The CDR3 sequence: CASSGRQWGSTDTQYF. CDR3 nucleotides: TGTGCCAGCAGCGGCCGACAGTGGGGTTCCACAGATACGCAGTATTTT. This chain links TRBV7-9 with TRBJ2-3; a weak D match, TRBD1 (5 bases). Germline CDR1 and CDR2: SEHNR and FQNEAQ (reference sequence). The CDR3 totals 16 residues. Trimming removed 5 bases from V and 2 bases from J, with 17 bases in between.

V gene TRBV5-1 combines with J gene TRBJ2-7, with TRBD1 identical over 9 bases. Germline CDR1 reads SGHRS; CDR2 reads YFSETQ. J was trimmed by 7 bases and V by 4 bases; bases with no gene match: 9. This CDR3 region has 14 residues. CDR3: CASSPRTGEGEQYF. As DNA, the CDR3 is TGCGCCAGCAGCCCTAGGACAGGGGAGGGAGAGCAGTACTTC.

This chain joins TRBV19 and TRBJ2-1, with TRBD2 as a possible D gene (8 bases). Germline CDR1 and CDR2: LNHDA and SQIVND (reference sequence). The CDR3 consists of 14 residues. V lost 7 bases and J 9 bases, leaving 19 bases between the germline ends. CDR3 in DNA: TGTGCCAGTACCCGGGACAGCGGGAGAGGTGAGCAGTTCTTC. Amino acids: CASTRDSGRGEQFF.

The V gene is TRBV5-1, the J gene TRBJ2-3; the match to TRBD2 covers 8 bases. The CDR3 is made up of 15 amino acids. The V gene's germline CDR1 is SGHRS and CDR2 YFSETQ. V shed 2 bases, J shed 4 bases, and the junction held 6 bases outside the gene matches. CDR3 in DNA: TGCGCCAGCAGCTTACGGGGGGGCCCAGCAGATACGCAGTATTTT. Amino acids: CASSLRGGPADTQYF.

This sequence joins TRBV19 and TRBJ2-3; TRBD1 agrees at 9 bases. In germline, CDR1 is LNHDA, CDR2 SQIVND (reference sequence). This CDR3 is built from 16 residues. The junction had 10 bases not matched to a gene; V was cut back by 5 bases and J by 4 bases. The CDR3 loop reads CASSVTGTGQADTQYF. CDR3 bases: TGTGCCAGTAGTGTTACCGGGACAGGGCAGGCAGATACGCAGTATTTT. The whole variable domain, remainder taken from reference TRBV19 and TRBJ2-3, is DGGITQSPKYLFRKEGQNVTLSCEQNLNHDAMYWYRQDPGQGLRLIYYSQIVNDFQKGDIAEGYSVSREKKESFPLTVTSAQKNPTAFYLCASSVTGTGQADTQYFGPGTRLTVL.

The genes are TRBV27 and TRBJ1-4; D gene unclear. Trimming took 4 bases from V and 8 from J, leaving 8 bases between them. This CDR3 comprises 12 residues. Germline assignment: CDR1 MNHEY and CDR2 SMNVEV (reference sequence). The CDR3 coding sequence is TGTGCCAGCAGTTCCGTCGGGGAAAAACTGTTTTTT. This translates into CASSSVGEKLFF. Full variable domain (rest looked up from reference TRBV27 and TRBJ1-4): EAQVTQNPRYLITVTGKKLTVTCSQNMNHEYMSWYRQDPGLGLRQIYYSMNVEVTDKGDVPEGYKVSRKEKRNFPLILESPSPNQTSLYFCASSSVGEKLFFGSGTQLSVL.

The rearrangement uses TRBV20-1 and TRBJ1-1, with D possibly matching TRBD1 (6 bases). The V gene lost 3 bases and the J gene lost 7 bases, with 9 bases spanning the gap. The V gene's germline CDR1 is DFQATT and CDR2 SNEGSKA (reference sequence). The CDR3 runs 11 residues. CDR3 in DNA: TGCAGTGCTAGTGGGGGCGGTGAAGCTTTCTTT. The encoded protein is CSASGGGEAFF.

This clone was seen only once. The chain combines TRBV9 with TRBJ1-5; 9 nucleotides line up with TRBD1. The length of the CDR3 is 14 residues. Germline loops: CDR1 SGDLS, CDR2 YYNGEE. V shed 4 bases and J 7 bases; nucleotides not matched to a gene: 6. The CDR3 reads CASSLGTGYQPQHF. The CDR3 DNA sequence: TGTGCCAGCAGCTTGGGGACAGGGTACCAGCCCCAGCATTTT.

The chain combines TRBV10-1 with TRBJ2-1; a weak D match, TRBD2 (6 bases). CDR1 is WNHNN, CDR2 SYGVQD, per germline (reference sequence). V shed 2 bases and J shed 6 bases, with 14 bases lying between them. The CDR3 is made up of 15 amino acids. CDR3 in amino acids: CASSEKGVGGNEQFF. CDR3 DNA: TGCGCCAGCAGTGAGAAGGGCGTGGGGGGCAATGAGCAGTTCTTC.

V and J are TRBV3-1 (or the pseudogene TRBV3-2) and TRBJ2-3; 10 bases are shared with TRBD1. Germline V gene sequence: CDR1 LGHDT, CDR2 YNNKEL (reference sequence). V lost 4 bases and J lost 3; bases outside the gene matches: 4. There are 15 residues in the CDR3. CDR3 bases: TGTGCCAGCAGCCTTAGGACAGGGGGGACAGATACGCAGTATTTT. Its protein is CASSLRTGGTDTQYF.

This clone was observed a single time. CDR3 in amino acids: CSVVISNQPQHF. The CDR3 nucleotides are TGCAGCGTTGTAATTAGCAATCAGCCCCAGCATTTT. The rearrangement joins TRBV29-1 to TRBJ1-5; no firm D call. The V end was cut by 4 bases, the J end by 0 bases, with 4 bases between. This CDR3 has 12 amino acids. Germline lookup yields CDR1 SQVTM and CDR2 ANQGSEA.

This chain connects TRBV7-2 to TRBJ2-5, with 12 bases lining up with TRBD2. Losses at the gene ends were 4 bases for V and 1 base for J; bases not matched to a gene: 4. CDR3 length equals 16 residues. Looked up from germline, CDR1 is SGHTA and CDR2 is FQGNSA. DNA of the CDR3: TGTGCCAGCAGCTCCGGACTAGCGGGGCTCCAAGAGACCCAGTACTTC. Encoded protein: CASSSGLAGLQETQYF.

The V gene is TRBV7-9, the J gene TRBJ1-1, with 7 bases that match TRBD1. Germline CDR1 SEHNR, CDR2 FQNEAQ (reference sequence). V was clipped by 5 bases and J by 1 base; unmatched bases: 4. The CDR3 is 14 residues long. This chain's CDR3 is CASSTGEWNTEAFF. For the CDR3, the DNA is TGTGCCAGCAGCACAGGGGAGTGGAACACTGAAGCTTTCTTT.

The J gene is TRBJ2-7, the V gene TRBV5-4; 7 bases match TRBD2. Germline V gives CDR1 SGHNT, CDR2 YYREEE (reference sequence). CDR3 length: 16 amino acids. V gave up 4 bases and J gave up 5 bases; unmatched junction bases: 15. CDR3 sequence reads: CASSPNPTSVGNEQYF. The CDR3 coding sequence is TGTGCCAGCAGCCCAAACCCCACTAGCGTGGGTAACGAGCAGTACTTC.

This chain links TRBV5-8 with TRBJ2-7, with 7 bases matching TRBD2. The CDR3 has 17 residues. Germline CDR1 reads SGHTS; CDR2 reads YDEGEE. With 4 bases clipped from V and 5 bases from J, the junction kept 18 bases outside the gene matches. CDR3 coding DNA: TGTGCCAGCAGCACCTACCCCAAAGCGGGGCGGTTGGACGAGCAGTACTTC. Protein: CASSTYPKAGRLDEQYF.

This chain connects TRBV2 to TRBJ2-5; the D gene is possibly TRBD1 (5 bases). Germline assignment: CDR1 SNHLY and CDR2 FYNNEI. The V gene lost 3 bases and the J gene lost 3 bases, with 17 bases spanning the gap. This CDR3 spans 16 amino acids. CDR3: CASSESPRVRKETQYF. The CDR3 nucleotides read TGTGCCAGCAGTGAGTCTCCCAGGGTCCGCAAAGAGACCCAGTACTTC.

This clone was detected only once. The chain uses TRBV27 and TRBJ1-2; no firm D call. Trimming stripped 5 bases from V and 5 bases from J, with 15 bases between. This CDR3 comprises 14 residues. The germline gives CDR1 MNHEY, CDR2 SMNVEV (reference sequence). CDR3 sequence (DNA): TGTGCCAGCAGTCCAAATCTGATACGGTATGGCTACACCTTC. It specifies CASSPNLIRYGYTF.

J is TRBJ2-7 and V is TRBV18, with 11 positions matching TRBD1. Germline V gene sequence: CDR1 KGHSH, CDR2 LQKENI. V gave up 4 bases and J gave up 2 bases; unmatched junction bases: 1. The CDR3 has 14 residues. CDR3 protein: CASSQGQGAYEQYF. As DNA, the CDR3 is TGTGCCAGCTCACAGGGACAGGGGGCCTACGAGCAGTACTTC.

CDR3 sequence reads: CASSRPGTGANYGYTF. CDR3 bases: TGTGCCAGCAGCCGACCGGGGACAGGGGCTAACTATGGCTACACCTTC. The rearrangement joins TRBV5-4 to TRBJ1-2; TRBD1 aligns across 10 bases. The CDR3 has 16 amino acids. The germline CDR1 and CDR2 sequences are SGHNT and YYREEE (reference sequence). The junction had 6 bases not matched to a gene; V was cut back by 4 bases and J by 0 bases.